This TCR beta chain was captured in a study of cytomegalovirus exposure and HLA in healthy donors. Turning to the study itself: A subsequent analysis stated that the 120 or so validation repertoires were run on the same platform as the 600 to 750 first-cohort repertoires. Study outcomes and limitations: Some TCR beta chains (around 160 of them) were listed as cytomegalovirus-associated. Three CMV-associated chains were confirmed in vitro to be specific for CMV antigens.

With respect to this clone: The target antigen is unknown.

Clones were read by immunoSEQ multiplex PCR, and TCRdb kept only the in-frame ones, dropping some. Found here are over 100,000 clones, roughly 90% of them singletons; the top ten hold roughly 2.2%. Sequenced input: PBMCs. This clonotype was sampled from a woman in her late teens or twenties in good health and CMV-seronegative.

The CDR3 spells CASSPIRGQSSYNEQFF. CDR3 in DNA: TGTGCCAGCAGTCCGATACGGGGACAGTCCTCCTACAATGAGCAGTTCTTC. The chain couples TRBV28 to TRBJ2-1, with 7 bases identical to TRBD1. J gave up 0 bases and V 5 bases, and 10 bases lay outside the gene matches. The germline V gene has CDR1 MDHEN and CDR2 SYDVKM. This CDR3 is built from 17 residues.